This TCR beta chain was captured by sequencing in a study of cytotoxic CD8 clonotypes in ibrutinib-treated CLL. About the study: Enrolment comprised some twelve relapsed/refractory and over 14 treatment-naive patients; approximately 18 were IGHV unmutated.

The method was immunoSEQ multiplex PCR; TCRdb's version includes in-frame clones alone and lacks a portion of them. The profile shows 70,000 to 85,000 clones, over 75% of them singletons. CDR3 size: 12 residues. V dropped 6 bases and J dropped 2 bases, with 7 bases sitting between them. Germline loops: CDR1 MNHEY, CDR2 SVGAGI. This clonotype was sampled from a human donor with chronic lymphocytic leukemia. V is TRBV6-5 and J is TRBJ1-2, with D hard to call. The source was PBMCs, collected at disease progression, from a patient treated with ibrutinib. The CDR3 is CASSQGNYGYTF. CDR3 bases: TGTGCCAGCAGCCAAGGGAACTATGGCTACACCTTC.